The 17 T cell receptor beta chains below come from one sample, sequenced in a study of blood T cell repertoires in COVID-19 (dated by TCRdb to the early 2020s). Library construction relied on the immunoSEQ multiplex PCR assay. In TCRdb, the immuneACCESS table is reduced to in-frame sequences with V and J assigned. These tables do not hold every clone; where another copy was compared, an unresolved V gene accounts for under half, and the others remain unexplained. The sample has over 150,000 clones on record, roughly 87% of them singletons. In total, the top ten clones hold more than 6.5% of the sample. Sequencing used PBMCs or T cells enriched from blood (not recorded which). These receptors were taken from a woman between 45 and 60 years old who had recovered from COVID-19.

This sequence joins TRBV27 and TRBJ2-2, with 11 bases lining up with TRBD1. The CDR3 loop spans 15 amino acids. J gave up 3 bases and V 5 bases, and 2 bases lay outside the gene matches. Germline V gene sequence: CDR1 MNHEY, CDR2 SMNVEV (reference sequence). The CDR3 DNA reads TGTGCCAGCAGTCTGGACAGGGGGCACACCGGGGAGCTGTTTTTT. This codes for CASSLDRGHTGELFF.

This chain joins TRBV7-9 and TRBJ1-4, with D perhaps matching TRBD1 (5 bases). Germline V gives CDR1 SEHNR, CDR2 FQNEAQ (reference sequence). The germline V and J ends were trimmed by 11 bases and 3 bases, with 13 bases remaining between them. This CDR3 has 13 amino acids. The CDR3 DNA reads TGTGCCGGAAGACAGCCTCCTAATGAAAAACTGTTTTTT. Translating gives CAGRQPPNEKLFF.

The chain uses TRBV7-9 and TRBJ2-7, with 9 bases identical to TRBD1. The CDR3 is made up of 15 amino acids. Germline CDR1 reads SEHNR; CDR2 reads FQNEAQ (reference sequence). With 5 bases clipped from V and 6 bases from J, the junction kept 11 bases outside the gene matches. DNA for the CDR3: TGTGCCAGCAGCCCCCGGGTCGGGGACAGGGTCGAGCAGTACTTC. Its protein product is CASSPRVGDRVEQYF.

In regard to this clone: One junction end disagrees with the germline gene, perhaps due to a read error. V is TRBV7-7 and J is TRBJ2-5; the D gene is possibly TRBD1 (6 bases). Germline V gene lookup returns CDR1 SSHAT and CDR2 FNYEAQ (reference sequence). There are 15 residues in the CDR3. CDR3 protein: CASSLAGALPETQYF. DNA for the CDR3: TGTGCTAGCAGCTTAGCAGGGGCGCTTCCCGAGACCCAGTACTTC. The full variable domain, its missing parts supplied by reference TRBV7-7 and TRBJ2-5, is GAGVSQSPRYKVTKRGQDVTLRCDPISSHATLYWYQQALGQGPEFLTYFNYEAQPDKSGLPSDRFSAERPEGSISTLTIQRTEQRDSAMYRCASSLAGALPETQYFGPGTRLLVL.

A word on this clone: In the same sample, other DNA sequences code for this CDR3. The rearrangement uses TRBV6-5 and TRBJ1-2; a weak D match, TRBD1 (5 bases). The CDR3 extends over 13 amino acids. Trimming cost V 6 bases and J 7 bases, with 15 bases left between them. Germline V gene sequence: CDR1 MNHEY, CDR2 SVGAGI. This CDR3 reads CASSLDRVGGYTF. The CDR3 DNA reads as TGTGCCAGCAGCCTCGACAGAGTCGGTGGCTACACCTTC.

The CDR3 loop is CATSDLKLYTGELFF. DNA for the CDR3: TGTGCCACCAGTGATTTAAAACTTTACACCGGGGAGCTGTTTTTT. The gene calls are TRBV24-1 and TRBJ2-2; D is ambiguous. The CDR3 extends over 15 amino acids. V lost 1 base, J lost 3 bases, and 8 bases lay in between. CDR1 KGHDR and CDR2 SFDVKD come from the germline V gene.

The genes are TRBV11-3 and TRBJ2-1; D gene ambiguous. Between the trimmed V and J ends, which lost 0 bases and 15 bases, there was a span of 12 bases. Germline assignment: CDR1 SGHNT and CDR2 YENEEA. CDR3 length: 12 amino acids. CDR3 nucleotide sequence: TGTGCCAGCAGCTTAGATTTCGGTTTGGTGTTCTTC. Its translation is CASSLDFGLVFF.

J is TRBJ1-4 and V is TRBV7-9; TRBD1 aligns across 9 bases. With V trimmed by 1 base and J by 4 bases, 1 base remained unmatched. This CDR3 has 15 residues. The V gene's germline CDR1 is SEHNR and CDR2 FQNEAQ (reference sequence). The CDR3: CASSLGDRDNEKLFF. CDR3 DNA: TGTGCCAGCAGCTTAGGGGACAGGGATAATGAAAAACTGTTTTTT.

V gene TRBV3-1 (or the pseudogene TRBV3-2) combines with J gene TRBJ2-2; TRBD2 matches at 14 bases. CDR3 length equals 15 residues. After removal of 6 bases from V and 7 bases from J, the junction contained 4 bases not matched to a gene. Germline CDR1 and CDR2: LGHDT and YNNKEL (reference sequence). CDR3 coding DNA: TGTGCCAGCAGTTGGGGACTAGCGGGAGACGGGGAGCTGTTTTTT. Residues: CASSWGLAGDGELFF.

V is TRBV3-1 (or the pseudogene TRBV3-2) and J is TRBJ2-1; 10 nucleotides line up with TRBD2. This CDR3 is built from 15 residues. Germline trimming cut 6 bases from V and 4 bases from J; bases unmatched to any gene: 6. Germline assignment: CDR1 LGHDT and CDR2 YNNKEL (reference sequence). This chain's CDR3 is CASRRGLALYNEQFF. The CDR3 region has the DNA TGTGCCAGCAGACGGGGACTAGCGCTTTACAATGAGCAGTTCTTC.

The V and J genes are TRBV28 and TRBJ2-7; D may be TRBD2 (5 bases). There are 13 residues in the CDR3. From germline, CDR1 is MDHEN and CDR2 SYDVKM. Trimming shortened V by 3 bases and J by 6 bases, and 12 bases separated the two germline ends. In nucleotides, the CDR3 is TGTGCCAGCAGTTTCAGGACTTTGGGCGAGCAGTACTTC. Protein product: CASSFRTLGEQYF. The full variable domain, completed using reference TRBV28 and TRBJ2-7, is DVKVTQSSRYLVKRTGEKVFLECVQDMDHENMFWYRQDPGLGLRLIYFSYDVKMKEKGDIPEGYSVSREKKERFSLILESASTNQTSMYLCASSFRTLGEQYFGPGTRLTVT.

The V call is TRBV4-2, the J call TRBJ2-2, with D perhaps TRBD2 (6 bases). Germline-derived CDR1 and CDR2 are LGHNA and YNFKEQ. This CDR3 comprises 14 residues. Deletions cut 5 bases from V and 7 bases from J, with 14 bases between. The CDR3 coding sequence is TGTGCCAGCAGCGGGCCGGGAGAAGGCGGGGAGCTGTTTTTT. Translating it yields CASSGPGEGGELFF.

The chain joins TRBV11-2 to TRBJ2-3; TRBD2 matches at 13 bases. Germline V gives CDR1 SGHAT, CDR2 FQNNGV. V was pared by 4 bases and J by 2 bases, with 6 bases of the junction left unmatched. The CDR3 length is 17 residues. CDR3 sequence reads: CASSSGGLAGYTDTQYF. Written as DNA, the CDR3 is TGTGCCAGCAGCTCAGGGGGACTAGCGGGGTACACAGATACGCAGTATTTT.

The V and J genes are TRBV10-3 and TRBJ1-4; no reliable D call. Between the trimmed V and J ends, which lost 0 bases and 8 bases, there was a span of 4 bases. Germline CDR1 ENHRY, CDR2 SYGVKD. CDR3 length: 12 amino acids. CDR3 sequence (DNA): TGTGCCATCAGTGAGTCCGGGGAAAAACTGTTTTTT. The encoded protein is CAISESGEKLFF.

The chain recombines TRBV5-1 with TRBJ1-4, with D perhaps TRBD1 (6 bases). Germline CDR1 and CDR2: SGHRS and YFSETQ. Trimming stripped 1 base from V and 7 bases from J, with 17 bases between. The CDR3 covers 16 residues. CDR3 protein: CASSLTGIRYSEKLFF. CDR3 nucleotide sequence: TGCGCCAGCAGCTTGACAGGGATCCGTTATAGTGAAAAACTGTTTTTT.

This chain uses TRBV6-5 with TRBJ1-3; D is ambiguous. Trimming removed 0 bases at V and 7 bases at J, with 13 bases between. Germline V gene lookup returns CDR1 MNHEY and CDR2 SVGAGI. The length of the CDR3 is 15 residues. The CDR3 nucleotides are TGTGCCAGCAGTTACTCGGCCTCCTCTAGGAACACCATATATTTT. It translates to CASSYSASSRNTIYF.

The CDR3 here is CASSVSAGGGDEQYF. The CDR3 DNA reads TGTGCCAGCAGCGTTTCAGCGGGAGGAGGGGACGAGCAGTACTTC. The chain has TRBV9 and TRBJ2-7; 9 bases fit TRBD2. Germline assignment: CDR1 SGDLS and CDR2 YYNGEE. This CDR3 has 15 amino acids. The junction had 8 bases not matched to a gene; V was cut back by 2 bases and J by 5 bases. Based on the CDR3 plus reference TRBV9 and TRBJ2-7, the full variable domain is DSGVTQTPKHLITATGQRVTLRCSPRSGDLSVYWYQQSLDQGLQFLIQYYNGEERAKGNILERFSAQQFPDLHSELNLSSLELGDSALYFCASSVSAGGGDEQYFGPGTRLTVT.